This T cell receptor beta chain was recorded in a study of blood T cell repertoires in COVID-19. Some clones are missing from TCRdb's copy, which holds only in-frame ones; the method was immunoSEQ multiplex PCR. The sample holds about 160,000 clones, approximately 80% seen once. The clonotype comes from a middle-aged woman with COVID-19, enrolled during active disease. Sequenced sample: peripheral blood.

The chain's CDR3 is CASFEGAYGYTF. As DNA, the CDR3 is TGTGCCAGCTTTGAGGGAGCCTATGGCTACACCTTC. The J gene is TRBJ1-2, the V gene TRBV7-9, with no clear D. The germline gives CDR1 SEHNR, CDR2 FQNEAQ (reference sequence). CDR3 length: 12 residues. Trimming removed 8 bases from V and 4 bases from J, with 11 bases in between.